This T cell receptor beta chain was sequenced for a study of cytomegalovirus exposure and HLA in healthy donors. PCR employed 60 Vbeta and 13 Jbeta primers. This table comes from immunoSEQ multiplex PCR, and its TCRdb copy is limited to in-frame clones, with some not included. The specimen's table records roughly 55,000 clones. This CDR3 is built from 14 residues. In germline, CDR1 is SGHVS, CDR2 FQNEAQ. Between the trimmed V and J ends, which lost 1 base and 3 bases, there was a span of 7 bases. Source material: PBMCs. The sequence was collected from a woman in her fifties or sixties in good health and CMV-seropositive. V usage is TRBV7-8 and J usage is TRBJ2-1; D might be TRBD1 (5 bases). DNA of the CDR3: TGTGCCAGCAGCTTAGGCAGGGACTACAATGAGCAGTTCTTC. This encodes CASSLGRDYNEQFF. The full variable domain, with the rest looked up from reference TRBV7-8 and TRBJ2-1, is GAGVSQSPRYKVAKRGQDVALRCDPISGHVSLFWYQQALGQGPEFLTYFQNEAQLDKSGLPSDRFFAERPEGSVSTLKIQRTQQEDSAVYLCASSLGRDYNEQFFGPGTRLTVL.